Each of the 8 T cell receptor beta chains below was sequenced from the same sample in a study of identical twins. TCRdb reprocessed the 5' RACE reads via MiXCR and lists one record per CDR3 protein. The data show 1.5 million to 2 million distinct CDR3 sequences, with 25% to 35% seen just once and roughly 0.3% held by the top ten. The specimen sequenced was cord blood. The receptors were gathered from a newborn girl in good health.

The CDR3 bases are TGTGCCAGCAGCGTAGGGGACAGGCTCAATCAGCCCCAGCATTTT. This codes for CASSVGDRLNQPQHF. The chain links TRBV9 to TRBJ1-5; 8 nucleotides line up with TRBD1. The CDR3 contains 15 residues. J was trimmed by 3 bases and V by 0 bases; bases with no gene match: 2. The germline CDR1 and CDR2 sequences are SGDLS and YYNGEE.

The chain's CDR3 is CSASATGGTEAFF. CDR3 in DNA: TGCAGTGCTAGTGCGACAGGGGGCACTGAAGCTTTCTTT. V is TRBV20-1 and J is TRBJ1-1, with 9 bases identical to TRBD1. Germline V lookup: CDR1 DFQATT, CDR2 SNEGSKA (reference sequence). The CDR3 spans 13 residues. Losses at the gene ends were 3 bases for V and 4 bases for J; bases not matched to a gene: 3.

V and J are TRBV18 and TRBJ2-3; D might be TRBD2 (5 bases). CDR1 KGHSH and CDR2 LQKENI come from the germline V gene. This CDR3 comprises 17 residues. Trimming left V 1 base short and J 5 bases short, with 19 bases between. This CDR3 reads CASSPHLGSNEGDTQYF. The DNA for the CDR3 is TGTGCCAGCTCACCACATCTGGGGTCCAACGAGGGAGATACGCAGTATTTT.

The rearrangement links TRBV6-1 to TRBJ1-6; D unresolved. This CDR3 contains 16 residues. Trimming removed 3 bases from V and 0 bases from J, with 9 bases in between. Germline V gene lookup returns CDR1 MNHNS and CDR2 SASEGT. This CDR3 reads CASSDLPRSYNSPLHF. The DNA of the CDR3 is TGTGCCAGCAGTGATCTTCCCCGCTCCTATAATTCACCCCTCCACTTT.

Points on this clonotype: The junction and the germline gene differ at one end; a read error may be behind it. The gene calls are TRBV7-2 and TRBJ2-1, with TRBD2 matching over 8 bases. CDR1 is SGHTA, CDR2 FQGNSA, per germline. CDR3 size: 15 residues. In nucleotides, the CDR3 is TGTGCCGGCAGCTCGCAGCGGGAGCCCTACAATGAGCAGTTCTTC. Encoded protein: CAGSSQREPYNEQFF.

This clonotype was seen a few times. V gene TRBV28 combines with J gene TRBJ2-7, with D tentatively TRBD2 (6 bases). Deletions cut 1 base from V and 5 bases from J, with 15 bases between. Germline CDR1 MDHEN, CDR2 SYDVKM. The CDR3 is made up of 15 amino acids. CDR3: CASSLFTGVVHEQYF. DNA for the CDR3: TGTGCCAGCAGTTTATTTACGGGAGTAGTCCACGAGCAGTACTTC.

The genes are TRBV4-2 and TRBJ2-5, with TRBD2 identical over 12 bases. This CDR3 contains 17 residues. The V segment lost 1 base and the J segment 2 bases; nucleotides outside the gene matches: 5. Looked up from germline, CDR1 is LGHNA and CDR2 is YNFKEQ. DNA of the CDR3: TGTGCCAGCAGCCAAGGAATTCTAGCGGGGGGGCAAGAGACCCAGTACTTC. Translation gives CASSQGILAGGQETQYF.

The chain is built from TRBV2 and TRBJ2-3; no clear D gene. The CDR3 spans 14 residues. V lost 5 bases to trimming and J lost 2 bases, with 11 bases between them. Germline-derived CDR1 and CDR2 are SNHLY and FYNNEI. The CDR3 protein is CASSTNTPTDTQYF. The CDR3 DNA reads TGTGCCAGCAGTACTAATACCCCCACAGATACGCAGTATTTT.